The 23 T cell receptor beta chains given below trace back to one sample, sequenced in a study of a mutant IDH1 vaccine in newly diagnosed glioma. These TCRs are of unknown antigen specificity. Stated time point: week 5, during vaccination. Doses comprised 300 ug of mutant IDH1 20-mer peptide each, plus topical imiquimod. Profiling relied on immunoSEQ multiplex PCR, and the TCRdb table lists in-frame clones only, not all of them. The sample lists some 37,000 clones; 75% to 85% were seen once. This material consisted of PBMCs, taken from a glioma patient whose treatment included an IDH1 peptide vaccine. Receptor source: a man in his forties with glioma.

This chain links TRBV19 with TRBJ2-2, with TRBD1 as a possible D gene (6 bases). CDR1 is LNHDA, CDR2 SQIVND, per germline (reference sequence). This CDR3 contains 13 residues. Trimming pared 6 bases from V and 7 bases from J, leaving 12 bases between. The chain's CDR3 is CASRWQGSGELFF. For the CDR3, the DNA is TGTGCCAGTAGGTGGCAGGGGAGCGGGGAGCTGTTTTTT.

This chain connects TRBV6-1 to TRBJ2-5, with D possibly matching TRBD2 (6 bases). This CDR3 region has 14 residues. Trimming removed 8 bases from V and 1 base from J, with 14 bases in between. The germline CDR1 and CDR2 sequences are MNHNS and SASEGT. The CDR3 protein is CASSEEGTQETQYF. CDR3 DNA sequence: TGTGCCAGCTCCGAGGAGGGGACCCAAGAGACCCAGTACTTC.

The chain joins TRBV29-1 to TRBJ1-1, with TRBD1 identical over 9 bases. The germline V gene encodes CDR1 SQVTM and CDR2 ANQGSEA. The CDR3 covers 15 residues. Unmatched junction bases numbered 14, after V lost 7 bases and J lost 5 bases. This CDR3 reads CSASTGGQGSTEAFF. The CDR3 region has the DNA TGCAGCGCCTCAACCGGGGGACAGGGTAGTACTGAAGCTTTCTTT.

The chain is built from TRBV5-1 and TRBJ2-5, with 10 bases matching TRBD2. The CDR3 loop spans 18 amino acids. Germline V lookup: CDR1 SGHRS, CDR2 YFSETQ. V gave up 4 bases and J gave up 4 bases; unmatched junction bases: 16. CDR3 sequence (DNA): TGCGCCAGCAGCCCAGGGTATGGTGGACTAGCGGTTGGAGAGACCCAGTACTTC. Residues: CASSPGYGGLAVGETQYF. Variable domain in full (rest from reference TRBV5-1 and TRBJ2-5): KAGVTQTPRYLIKTRGQQVTLSCSPISGHRSVSWYQQTPGQGLQFLFEYFSETQRNKGNFPGRFSGRQFSNSRSEMNVSTLELGDSALYLCASSPGYGGLAVGETQYFGPGTRLLVL.

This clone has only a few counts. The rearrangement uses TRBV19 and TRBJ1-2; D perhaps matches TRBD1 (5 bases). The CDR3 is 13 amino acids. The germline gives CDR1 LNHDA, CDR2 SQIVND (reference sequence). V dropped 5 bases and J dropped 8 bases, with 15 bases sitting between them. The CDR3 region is CASSFQSGSGYTF. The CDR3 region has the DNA TGTGCCAGTAGTTTCCAGTCAGGGTCCGGCTACACCTTC.

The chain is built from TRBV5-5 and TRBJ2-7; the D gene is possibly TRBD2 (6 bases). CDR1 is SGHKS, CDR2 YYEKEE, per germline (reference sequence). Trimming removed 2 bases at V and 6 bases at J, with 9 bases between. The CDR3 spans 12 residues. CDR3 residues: CASSLYGGEQYF. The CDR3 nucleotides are TGTGCCAGCAGCTTATACGGGGGCGAGCAGTACTTC.

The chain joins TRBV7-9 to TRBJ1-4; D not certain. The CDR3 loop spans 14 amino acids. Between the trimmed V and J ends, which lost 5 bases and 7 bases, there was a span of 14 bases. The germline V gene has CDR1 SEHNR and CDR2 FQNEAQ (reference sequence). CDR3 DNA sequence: TGTGCCAGCAGCCTCCGGGTGGGAAGTGAAAAACTGTTTTTT. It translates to CASSLRVGSEKLFF.

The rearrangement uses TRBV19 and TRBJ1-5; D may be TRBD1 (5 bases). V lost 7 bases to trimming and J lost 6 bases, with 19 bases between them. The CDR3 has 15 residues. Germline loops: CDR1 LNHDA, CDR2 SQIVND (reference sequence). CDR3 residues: CASTEGQGLFQPQHF. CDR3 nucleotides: TGTGCCAGTACCGAGGGGCAGGGACTATTTCAGCCCCAGCATTTT.

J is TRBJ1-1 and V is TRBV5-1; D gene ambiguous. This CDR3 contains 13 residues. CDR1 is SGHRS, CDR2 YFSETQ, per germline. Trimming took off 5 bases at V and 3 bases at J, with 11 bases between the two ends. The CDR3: CASRFWGDTEAFF. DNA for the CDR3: TGCGCCAGCAGATTCTGGGGTGACACTGAAGCTTTCTTT.

CDR3 bases: TGTGCCAGCAGTTACAACCCGAGAGGCTATGGCTACACCTTC. It is translated as CASSYNPRGYGYTF. This chain links TRBV6-5 with TRBJ1-2, with D unclear. The CDR3 has 14 residues. In germline, CDR1 is MNHEY, CDR2 SVGAGI. Trimming stripped 2 bases from V and 4 bases from J, with 11 bases between.

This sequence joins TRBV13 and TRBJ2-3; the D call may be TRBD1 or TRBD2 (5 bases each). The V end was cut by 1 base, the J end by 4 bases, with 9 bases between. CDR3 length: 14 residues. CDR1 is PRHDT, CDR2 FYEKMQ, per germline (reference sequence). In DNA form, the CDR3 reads TGTGCCAGCAGCTTAGCCGGGACGCCAGATACGCAGTATTTT. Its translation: CASSLAGTPDTQYF.

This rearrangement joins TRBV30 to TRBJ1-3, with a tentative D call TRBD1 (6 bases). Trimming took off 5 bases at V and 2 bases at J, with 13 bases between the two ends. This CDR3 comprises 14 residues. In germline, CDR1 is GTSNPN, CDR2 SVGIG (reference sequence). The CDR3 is CAWGRQVAGNTIYF. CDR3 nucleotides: TGTGCCTGGGGGAGACAGGTGGCTGGAAACACCATATATTTT. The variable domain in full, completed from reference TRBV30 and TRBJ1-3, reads SQTIHQWPATLVQPVGSPLSLECTVEGTSNPNLYWYRQAAGRGLQLLFYSVGIGQISSEVPQNLSASRPQDRQFILSSKKLLLSDSGFYLCAWGRQVAGNTIYFGEGSWLTVV.

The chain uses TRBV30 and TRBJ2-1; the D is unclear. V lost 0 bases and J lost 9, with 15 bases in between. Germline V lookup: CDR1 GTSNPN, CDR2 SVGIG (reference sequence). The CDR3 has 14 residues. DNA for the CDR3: TGTGCCTGGAGTGTAGTTAGGGCTACGAGTGAGCAGTTCTTC. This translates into CAWSVVRATSEQFF.

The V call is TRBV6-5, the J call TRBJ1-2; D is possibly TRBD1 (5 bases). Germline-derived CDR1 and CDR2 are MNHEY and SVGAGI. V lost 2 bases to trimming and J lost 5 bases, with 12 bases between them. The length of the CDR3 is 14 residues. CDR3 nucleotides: TGTGCCAGCAGTTACGGAGGGGTCGGGTATGGCTACACCTTC. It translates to CASSYGGVGYGYTF.

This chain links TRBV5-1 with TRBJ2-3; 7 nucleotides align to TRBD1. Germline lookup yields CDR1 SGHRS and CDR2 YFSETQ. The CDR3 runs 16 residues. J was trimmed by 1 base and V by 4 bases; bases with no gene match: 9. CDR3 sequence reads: CASSPLTGVGTDTQYF. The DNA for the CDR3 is TGCGCCAGCAGCCCGCTAACAGGGGTAGGCACAGATACGCAGTATTTT.

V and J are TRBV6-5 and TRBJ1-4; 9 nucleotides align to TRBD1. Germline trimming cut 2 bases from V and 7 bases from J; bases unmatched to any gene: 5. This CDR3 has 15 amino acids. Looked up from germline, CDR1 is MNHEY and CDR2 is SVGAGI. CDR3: CASSYAGQGGEKLFF. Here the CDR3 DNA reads TGTGCCAGCAGTTACGCGGGACAGGGCGGTGAAAAACTGTTTTTT.

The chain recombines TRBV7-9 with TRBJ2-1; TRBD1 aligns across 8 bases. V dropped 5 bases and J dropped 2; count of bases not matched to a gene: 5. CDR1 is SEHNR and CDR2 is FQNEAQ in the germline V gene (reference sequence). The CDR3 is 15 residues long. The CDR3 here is CASSHRDRPYNEQFF. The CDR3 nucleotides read TGTGCCAGCAGCCACCGGGACAGGCCCTACAATGAGCAGTTCTTC.

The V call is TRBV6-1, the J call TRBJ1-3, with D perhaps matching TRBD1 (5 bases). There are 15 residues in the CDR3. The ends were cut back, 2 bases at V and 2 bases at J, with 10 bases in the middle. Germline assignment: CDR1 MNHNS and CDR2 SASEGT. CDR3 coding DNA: TGTGCCAGCAGTGAATCCCAGGGTGCTGGAAACACCATATATTTT. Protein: CASSESQGAGNTIYF.

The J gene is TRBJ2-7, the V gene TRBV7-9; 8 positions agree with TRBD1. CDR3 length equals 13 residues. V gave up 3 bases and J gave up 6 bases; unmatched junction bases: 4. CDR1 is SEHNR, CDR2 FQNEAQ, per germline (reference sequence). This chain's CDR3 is CASSFGQGVEQYF. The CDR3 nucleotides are TGTGCCAGCAGCTTCGGACAGGGAGTCGAGCAGTACTTC.

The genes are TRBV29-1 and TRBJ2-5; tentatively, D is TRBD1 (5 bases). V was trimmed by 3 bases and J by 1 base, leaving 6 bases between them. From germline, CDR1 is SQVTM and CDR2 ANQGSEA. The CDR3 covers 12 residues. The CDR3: CSVDRAQETQYF. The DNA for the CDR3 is TGCAGCGTTGACAGGGCCCAAGAGACCCAGTACTTC. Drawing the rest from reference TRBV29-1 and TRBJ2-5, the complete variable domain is SAVISQKPSRDICQRGTSLTIQCQVDSQVTMMFWYRQQPGQSLTLIATANQGSEATYESGFVIDKFPISRPNLTFSTLTVSNMSPEDSSIYLCSVDRAQETQYFGPGTRLLVL.

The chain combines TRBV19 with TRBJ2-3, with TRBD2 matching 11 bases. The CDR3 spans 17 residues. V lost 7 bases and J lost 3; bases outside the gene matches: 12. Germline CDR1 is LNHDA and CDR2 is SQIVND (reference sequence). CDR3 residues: CASKAWGSGGATDTQYF. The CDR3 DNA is TGTGCCAGTAAGGCCTGGGGTAGCGGGGGGGCGACAGATACGCAGTATTTT. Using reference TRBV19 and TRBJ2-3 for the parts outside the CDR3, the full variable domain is DGGITQSPKYLFRKEGQNVTLSCEQNLNHDAMYWYRQDPGQGLRLIYYSQIVNDFQKGDIAEGYSVSREKKESFPLTVTSAQKNPTAFYLCASKAWGSGGATDTQYFGPGTRLTVL.

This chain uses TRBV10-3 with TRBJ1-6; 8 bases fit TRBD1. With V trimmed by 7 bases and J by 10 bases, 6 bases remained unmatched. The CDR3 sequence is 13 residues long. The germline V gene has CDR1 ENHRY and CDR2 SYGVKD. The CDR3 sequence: CAITGTGESPLHF. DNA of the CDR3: TGTGCCATCACCGGGACAGGTGAATCACCCCTCCACTTT.

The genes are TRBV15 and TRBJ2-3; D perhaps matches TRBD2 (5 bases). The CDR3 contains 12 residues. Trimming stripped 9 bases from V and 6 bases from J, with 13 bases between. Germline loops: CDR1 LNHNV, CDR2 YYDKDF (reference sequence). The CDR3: CATQAWRDTQYF. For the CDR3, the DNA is TGTGCCACTCAGGCCTGGAGGGATACGCAGTATTTT. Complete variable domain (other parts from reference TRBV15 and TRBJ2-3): DAMVIQNPRYQVTQFGKPVTLSCSQTLNHNVMYWYQQKSSQAPKLLFHYYDKDFNNEADTPDNFQSRRPNTSFCFLDIRSPGLGDTAMYLCATQAWRDTQYFGPGTRLTVL.